The 24 T cell receptor beta chains presented below share a single source sample, sequenced in a study of T cells in Graves' hyperthyroidism and ophthalmopathy. RNA transcripts yielded amplified TCR beta CDR3 regions. During a first-round RT-PCR of the TCR CDR3, the HTBI primer set was used. Each CDR3 protein gets one entry after TCRdb re-called the multiplex PCR reads with MiXCR. The sample shows around 700,000 distinct CDR3 sequences, around 20% of them seen only once. The specimen was blood. The source is a woman in her 50s with Graves' hyperthyroidism that later progressed to Graves' ophthalmopathy.

V gene TRBV20-1 combines with J gene TRBJ2-1; 9 positions match TRBD2. The CDR3 sequence is 16 residues long. CDR1 is DFQATT, CDR2 SNEGSKA, per germline (reference sequence). Trimming took 1 base from V and 6 from J; bases not matched to a gene: 10. The CDR3 sequence: CSARGSGAGGPNEQFF. CDR3 sequence (DNA): TGCAGTGCTAGAGGCTCGGGAGCGGGGGGCCCCAATGAGCAGTTCTTC.

Many counts were recorded for this clonotype. CDR3 protein: CASTWTDQETQYF. In DNA form, the CDR3 reads TGTGCCAGCACCTGGACAGACCAAGAGACCCAGTACTTC. V usage is TRBV10-3 and J usage is TRBJ2-5; weak D call: TRBD1 (6 bases). Germline V CDR1 and CDR2: ENHRY, SYGVKD. The CDR3 consists of 13 residues. V was pared by 10 bases and J by 0 bases, with 12 bases between.

This clonotype was recorded at least ten times. The chain employs TRBV11-2 and TRBJ2-3, with TRBD1 as a possible D gene (6 bases). The germline V gene has CDR1 SGHAT and CDR2 FQNNGV. Between the trimmed V and J ends, which lost 4 bases and 3 bases, there was a span of 17 bases. CDR3 length: 16 amino acids. CDR3 sequence (DNA): TGTGCCAGCAGCTCGATTGGGGGCAAACGAACAGATACGCAGTATTTT. Its protein product is CASSSIGGKRTDTQYF.

The chain is built from TRBV11-2 and TRBJ1-1; D unresolved. CDR1 and CDR2 (germline): SGHAT, FQNNGV. The CDR3 consists of 14 residues. The V and J ends lost 0 bases and 3 bases respectively, with 8 bases between them. CDR3 in amino acids: CASSLERAHTEAFF. DNA of the CDR3: TGTGCCAGCAGCTTAGAGCGGGCCCACACTGAAGCTTTCTTT. The whole variable domain, filled in from reference TRBV11-2 and TRBJ1-1, reads EAGVAQSPRYKIIEKRQSVAFWCNPISGHATLYWYQQILGQGPKLLIQFQNNGVVDDSQLPKDRFSAERLKGVDSTLKIQPAKLEDSAVYLCASSLERAHTEAFFGQGTRLTVV.

The chain uses TRBV27 and TRBJ1-2; D remains unclear. The CDR3 is 13 residues long. CDR1 and CDR2 from the germline V gene are MNHEY and SMNVEV (reference sequence). With 4 bases removed from V and 5 bases from J, the gap between germline ends came to 11 bases. The CDR3 is CASSYRSQYGYTF. CDR3 nucleotides: TGTGCCAGCAGTTACCGCTCACAGTATGGCTACACCTTC.

This clonotype was recorded many times. This chain uses TRBV18 with TRBJ2-2; 7 nucleotides align to TRBD1. CDR3 length equals 15 residues. Germline V gene lookup returns CDR1 KGHSH and CDR2 LQKENI. After removal of 3 bases from V and 6 bases from J, the junction contained 7 bases not matched to a gene. The CDR3 DNA sequence: TGTGCCAGCTCACCGCGGACAGGAGAGGCCGGGGAGCTGTTTTTT. Translating gives CASSPRTGEAGELFF.

V usage is TRBV5-6 and J usage is TRBJ1-2, with TRBD1 identical over 7 bases. The ends lost 4 bases at V and 13 bases at J; junction bases unmatched: 16. This CDR3 region has 14 residues. Germline V CDR1 and CDR2: SGHDT, YYEEEE. CDR3 sequence reads: CASSRLGQRSVVTF. Written as DNA, the CDR3 is TGTGCCAGCAGCAGATTGGGACAGCGTTCCGTAGTCACCTTC.

This clonotype was detected a few times. One end of the junction is discordant with germline, which a read error may explain. Here the CDR3 reads CASLPLAGGRNGQFF. The CDR3 bases are TGTGCCAGCCTCCCGCTAGCGGGGGGTCGAAATGGGCAGTTCTTC. V is TRBV7-2 and J is TRBJ2-1; 11 bases are shared with TRBD2. Looked up from germline, CDR1 is SGHTA and CDR2 is FQGNSA. The CDR3 extends over 15 amino acids.

This clonotype was seen ten or more times. The V and J genes are TRBV18 and TRBJ2-7; 9 bases fit TRBD1. Germline CDR1 reads KGHSH; CDR2 reads LQKENI. This CDR3 has 15 amino acids. J was trimmed by 0 bases and V by 3 bases; bases with no gene match: 3. In DNA, the CDR3 is TGTGCCAGCTCACCGGGACAGGGATTCTCCTACGAGCAGTACTTC. Its protein is CASSPGQGFSYEQYF.

This clonotype occurred a few times. The V call is TRBV2, the J call TRBJ2-5, with 8 bases matching TRBD1. CDR1 and CDR2 from the germline V gene are SNHLY and FYNNEI. The CDR3 totals 15 residues. Trimming at V came to 1 base and at J to 1 base, leaving 2 bases not matched to a gene. Here the CDR3 reads CASSEDRGFQETQYF. CDR3 DNA: TGTGCCAGCAGTGAAGACAGGGGGTTCCAAGAGACCCAGTACTTC.

This clonotype was observed a handful of times. The rearrangement joins TRBV24-1 to TRBJ2-1; the match to TRBD1 covers 11 bases. This CDR3 region has 16 residues. With V trimmed by 5 bases and J by 2 bases, 4 bases remained unmatched. Germline V gene sequence: CDR1 KGHDR, CDR2 SFDVKD. The CDR3 region is CATSGPGQGAYNEQFF. The CDR3 DNA is TGTGCCACCAGTGGTCCGGGACAGGGGGCCTACAATGAGCAGTTCTTC.

This clonotype showed up many times. The CDR3 is CASSFQGPGETQYF. CDR3 DNA sequence: TGTGCCAGCAGTTTCCAAGGGCCCGGGGAGACCCAGTACTTC. The rearrangement joins TRBV12-3 or TRBV12-4 to TRBJ2-5; D gene ambiguous. V was shortened by 3 bases and J by 5 bases, with 13 bases between the two germline ends. The CDR3 is 14 residues long.

There are many counts of this clonotype. The chain uses TRBV20-1 and TRBJ2-1; tentatively, D is TRBD2 (5 bases). Trimming shortened V by 1 base and J by 4 bases, and 17 bases separated the two germline ends. Per germline, CDR1 DFQATT and CDR2 SNEGSKA (reference sequence). The CDR3 spans 16 residues. The CDR3: CSARARIRTRYNEQFF. The CDR3, as DNA: TGCAGTGCTAGAGCCCGGATAAGGACTCGATACAATGAGCAGTTCTTC.

CDR3 sequence: CASSQEFVQGSSPLHF. Written as DNA, the CDR3 is TGTGCCAGCAGCCAAGAGTTTGTCCAGGGAAGTTCACCCCTCCACTTT. This rearrangement joins TRBV3-1 to TRBJ1-6, with TRBD1 as a possible D gene (5 bases). V lost 0 bases to trimming and J lost 9 bases, with 15 bases between them. The CDR3 is made up of 16 amino acids. Germline V gene sequence: CDR1 LGHDT, CDR2 YNNKEL (reference sequence).

The J gene is TRBJ1-1, the V gene TRBV9; the D is unclear. The CDR3 extends over 14 amino acids. Between the trimmed V and J ends, which lost 1 base and 1 base, there was a span of 8 bases. The germline CDR1 and CDR2 sequences are SGDLS and YYNGEE. The DNA of the CDR3 is TGTGCCAGCAGCGTATATGGTCAGAACACTGAAGCTTTCTTT. Translating it yields CASSVYGQNTEAFF.

This clonotype was seen many times. The chain links TRBV5-1 to TRBJ1-1; 7 bases match TRBD1. CDR3 size: 14 residues. The trim removed 2 bases at V and 5 bases at J, leaving 6 bases unmatched. Germline lookup yields CDR1 SGHRS and CDR2 YFSETQ. The DNA of the CDR3 is TGCGCCAGCAGCTTACGACAGGGAGGAACTGAAGCTTTCTTT. Its translation is CASSLRQGGTEAFF.

This clonotype was observed a handful of times. The chain carries TRBV4-2 and TRBJ2-7, with D possibly called TRBD1 or TRBD2 (5 bases each). In germline, CDR1 is LGHNA, CDR2 YNFKEQ. V gave up 0 bases and J gave up 5 bases, with 20 bases separating them. This CDR3 spans 17 amino acids. CDR3 loop: CASSQDVDGAPSNEQYF. The CDR3 DNA reads as TGTGCCAGCAGCCAAGACGTGGACGGGGCCCCCTCAAACGAGCAGTACTTC.

This clonotype was detected ten times or more. V is TRBV11-2 and J is TRBJ2-5; tentative D call: TRBD2 (6 bases). Trimming removed 2 bases at V and 2 bases at J, with 15 bases between. This CDR3 region has 16 residues. Per germline, CDR1 SGHAT and CDR2 FQNNGV. As DNA, the CDR3 is TGTGCCAGCAGCTTACTAACGGGGGAGTCACAAGAGACCCAGTACTTC. It is translated as CASSLLTGESQETQYF. Full variable domain (outside the CDR3, taken from reference TRBV11-2 and TRBJ2-5): EAGVAQSPRYKIIEKRQSVAFWCNPISGHATLYWYQQILGQGPKLLIQFQNNGVVDDSQLPKDRFSAERLKGVDSTLKIQPAKLEDSAVYLCASSLLTGESQETQYFGPGTRLLVL.

With regard to this clonotype: It may be a read error: a sequence one base away is much more abundant. The chain employs TRBV7-2 and TRBJ2-7, with 8 bases matching TRBD2. Germline lookup yields CDR1 SGHTA and CDR2 FQGNSA. The V gene end was trimmed by 1 base and the J gene end by 7 bases; junction bases not matched to a gene: 9. The CDR3 has 15 residues. The CDR3 sequence: CASSLGTSMNNEQYF. The CDR3 DNA is TGTGCCAGCAGCTTAGGGACTAGCATGAACAATGAGCAGTACTTC.

This clonotype was recorded at least ten times. This chain connects TRBV5-1 to TRBJ1-1; D is unresolved. V shed 2 bases and J shed 5 bases, with 13 bases lying between them. The CDR3 consists of 14 residues. From germline, CDR1 is SGHRS and CDR2 YFSETQ. In nucleotides, the CDR3 is TGCGCCAGCAGCTTCAGTTCCGCCAATACTGAAGCTTTCTTT. As protein: CASSFSSANTEAFF. The whole variable domain, filled in from reference TRBV5-1 and TRBJ1-1, reads KAGVTQTPRYLIKTRGQQVTLSCSPISGHRSVSWYQQTPGQGLQFLFEYFSETQRNKGNFPGRFSGRQFSNSRSEMNVSTLELGDSALYLCASSFSSANTEAFFGQGTRLTVV.

This clonotype was recorded at least ten times. This sequence joins TRBV27 and TRBJ2-1; D is perhaps TRBD1 or TRBD2 (7 bases each). Trimming pared 2 bases from V and 1 base from J, leaving 15 bases between. Germline V gene lookup returns CDR1 MNHEY and CDR2 SMNVEV (reference sequence). This CDR3 is built from 17 residues. The CDR3 nucleotides are TGTGCCAGCAGTTTACTCAGGGGGGGCCCGTCCTACAATGAGCAGTTCTTC. Amino acid sequence: CASSLLRGGPSYNEQFF.

This clonotype was detected many times. The V gene is TRBV3-1, the J gene TRBJ1-1; D ambiguous. V lost 1 base, J lost 1 base, and 10 bases lay in between. The length of the CDR3 is 15 residues. Looked up from germline, CDR1 is LGHDT and CDR2 is YNNKEL (reference sequence). The CDR3 reads CASSQGPPENTEAFF. CDR3 sequence (DNA): TGTGCCAGCAGCCAAGGTCCGCCAGAGAACACTGAAGCTTTCTTT.

This clonotype was recorded a few times. The chain is built from TRBV9 and TRBJ2-3; D perhaps matches TRBD2 (5 bases). The ends were cut back, 2 bases at V and 0 bases at J, with 13 bases in the middle. This CDR3 contains 16 residues. Germline assignment: CDR1 SGDLS and CDR2 YYNGEE. For the CDR3, the DNA is TGTGCCAGCAGCGTCTTGGGAGTGCCTAGCACAGATACGCAGTATTTT. Amino acid sequence: CASSVLGVPSTDTQYF.

The sample holds many counts of this clonotype. The V gene is TRBV30, the J gene TRBJ2-7; tentatively, D is TRBD1 (5 bases). From germline, CDR1 is GTSNPN and CDR2 SVGIG (reference sequence). The CDR3 has 15 residues. Trimming shortened V by 4 bases and J by 4 bases, and 20 bases separated the two germline ends. CDR3 sequence: CAWTTPGYRSYEQYF. For the CDR3, the DNA is TGTGCCTGGACTACTCCCGGGTACAGGTCGTACGAGCAGTACTTC.